This TCR beta chain emerged from a study of blood T cell repertoires in COVID-19. Study summary: The United States, Italy and Spain were the sources of the acute and convalescent COVID-19 samples. T cells, B-cell-depleted T cells, or PBMCs provided the cDNA or gDNA that served as material.

Original analysis: Estimates of nucleated cell counts were drawn from the amplification of reference gene primers. The assay was immunoSEQ multiplex PCR, and TCRdb's table has in-frame clones only and misses some. V, J and clone size derive from that table, while D and trimming were established from the DNA sequence. The data hold about 210,000 clones, with approximately 80% observed a single time. The source is a human donor in a cohort sampled during active COVID-19. Sequenced sample: peripheral blood.

The CDR3 DNA follows: TGTGCCACACAGGGAATTGGCAATCAGCCCCAGCATTTT. Amino acids: CATQGIGNQPQHF. The gene calls are TRBV19 and TRBJ1-5; tentative D call: TRBD1 (6 bases). Deletions cut 10 bases from V and 2 bases from J, with 12 bases between. The CDR3 is 13 residues long. Looked up from germline, CDR1 is LNHDA and CDR2 is SQIVND (reference sequence).